The 11 T cell receptor beta chains reported below all come from one sample, sequenced in a study of T cell changes during pregnancy in multiple sclerosis (dated by TCRdb to the late 2010s). The library relied on the immunoSEQ multiplex PCR assay. TCRdb took over this immuneACCESS table, retaining in-frame rearrangements with V and J assigned. Such tables are incomplete; in checked studies, under half of the missing clones stem from an unresolved V gene, and the remainder is unexplained. This sample lists 15,000 to 20,000 clones; 75% to 90% were detected once. Jointly, the top ten make up roughly 14% of the sample. The material sequenced was CD8+ T cells from peripheral blood mononuclear cells, taken in the third trimester of pregnancy. These receptors originate from a female donor in good health, enrolled as a control in a pregnancy study.

The chain links TRBV10-2 to TRBJ1-2; D is unresolved. V lost 3 bases and J 1 base, leaving 3 bases between the germline ends. Per the germline V gene, CDR1 is WSHSY and CDR2 is SAAADI. CDR3 size: 12 residues. CDR3 coding DNA: TGCGCCAGCAGTGACCGTAACTATGGCTACACCTTC. The encoded protein is CASSDRNYGYTF.

The J gene is TRBJ2-1, the V gene TRBV14; 7 nucleotides align to TRBD1. V gave up 2 bases and J gave up 3 bases; unmatched junction bases: 7. CDR1 is SGHDN, CDR2 FVKESK, per germline. The CDR3 has 16 residues. The CDR3: CASSQRGPQGYNEQFF. The CDR3, as DNA: TGTGCCAGCAGCCAAAGGGGGCCCCAGGGCTACAATGAGCAGTTCTTC.

The chain combines TRBV6-1 with TRBJ1-1; possible D gene TRBD1, 5 bases. This CDR3 spans 12 amino acids. V gave up 8 bases and J gave up 6 bases, with 13 bases separating them. Germline lookup yields CDR1 MNHNS and CDR2 SASEGT. The CDR3 here is CASSQDAPEAFF. DNA for the CDR3: TGTGCCAGCTCACAGGACGCCCCTGAAGCTTTCTTT.

This clone has a single count. The chain carries TRBV7-9 and TRBJ1-5, with a tentative D call TRBD1 (5 bases). Germline-derived CDR1 and CDR2 are SEHNR and FQNEAQ (reference sequence). The CDR3 contains 15 residues. V lost 4 bases, J lost 0 bases, and 10 bases lay in between. This CDR3 is CASSSNRYSNQPQHF. CDR3 DNA sequence: TGTGCCAGCAGCTCTAACAGGTATAGCAATCAGCCCCAGCATTTT.

V and J are TRBV7-9 and TRBJ1-2; no clear D. The CDR3 consists of 14 residues. With 2 bases removed from V and 0 bases from J, the gap between germline ends came to 7 bases. CDR1 and CDR2 from the germline V gene are SEHNR and FQNEAQ (reference sequence). DNA for the CDR3: TGTGCCAGCAGCTTATACAGAGCTAACTATGGCTACACCTTC. Its protein product is CASSLYRANYGYTF.

The gene calls are TRBV4-1 and TRBJ1-1, with D maybe TRBD1 (6 bases). The CDR3 consists of 16 residues. Germline CDR1 reads MGHRA; CDR2 reads YSYEKL. V was pared by 3 bases and J by 1 base, with 15 bases between. The CDR3 DNA is TGCGCCAGCAGCCACCCCGTAGGGGGTGGGAACACTGAAGCTTTCTTT. It translates to CASSHPVGGGNTEAFF.

CDR3 coding DNA: TGTGCCAGCAGCTTCCCCGTTGCCGGGGGCAATGAGCAGTTCTTC. It codes for CASSFPVAGGNEQFF. The chain links TRBV7-9 to TRBJ2-1; D is possibly TRBD2 (6 bases). Germline CDR1 SEHNR, CDR2 FQNEAQ (reference sequence). Trimming pared 3 bases from V and 6 bases from J, leaving 15 bases between. This CDR3 spans 15 amino acids.

The chain joins TRBV25-1 to TRBJ2-1, with D tentatively TRBD1 (6 bases). The CDR3 consists of 14 residues. The germline V gene has CDR1 MGHDK and CDR2 SYGVNS. The ends were cut back, 10 bases at V and 6 bases at J, with 19 bases in the middle. The DNA for the CDR3 is TGTGCCACCGCTCTAGGGGGTTCGGGCAATGAGCAGTTCTTC. Translating it yields CATALGGSGNEQFF.

The chain couples TRBV15 to TRBJ1-5; 7 nucleotides match TRBD1. The CDR3 is 16 residues long. Looked up from germline, CDR1 is LNHNV and CDR2 is YYDKDF (reference sequence). Germline trimming cut 3 bases from V and 0 bases from J; bases unmatched to any gene: 5. CDR3 sequence (DNA): TGTGCCACCAGCAGTAGACAGGGTTATAGCAATCAGCCCCAGCATTTT. Its translation: CATSSRQGYSNQPQHF.

The genes are TRBV19 and TRBJ1-4; D call uncertain. The germline V and J ends were trimmed by 10 bases and 0 bases, with 12 bases remaining between them. This CDR3 region has 14 residues. Germline lookup yields CDR1 LNHDA and CDR2 SQIVND (reference sequence). CDR3 bases: TGTGCCACCCGCTCCGGGGCAACTAATGAAAAACTGTTTTTT. This encodes CATRSGATNEKLFF.

The V call is TRBV4-1, the J call TRBJ2-7, with D maybe TRBD1 (5 bases). Germline-derived CDR1 and CDR2 are MGHRA and YSYEKL. Trimming took 3 bases from V and 0 from J, leaving 9 bases between them. This CDR3 spans 14 amino acids. CDR3: CASSHAGSSYEQYF. DNA of the CDR3: TGCGCCAGCAGCCATGCAGGGTCCTCCTACGAGCAGTACTTC.